The 7 T cell receptor beta chains in this list originate from one sample, sequenced in a study of CD8 T cells in Susac syndrome (dated by TCRdb to the late 2010s). Library preparation was by the immunoSEQ multiplex PCR assay. RNA was extracted with the RNeasy kit and roughly 0.5 to 1 ug was reverse transcribed using random hexamers. TCRdb redid the processing of the public reads, applying fastp at Q25 and MiXCR, and retained in-frame beta chains. A single entry per CDR3 protein holds the most common genes and DNA from its merged rows. The sample includes 70,000 to 85,000 distinct CDR3 sequences, with approximately 96% observed a single time. Jointly, the top ten make up roughly 0.4% of the sample. Sequences were obtained from CD8+ T cells from PBMCs. These receptors were obtained from a human donor with Susac syndrome.

The chain has TRBV2 and TRBJ1-5; 7 bases map to TRBD1. CDR3 length equals 16 residues. V lost 8 bases to trimming and J lost 5 bases; unmatched junction nucleotides: 15. Per germline, CDR1 SNHLY and CDR2 FYNNEI. The DNA of the CDR3 is TGTGCCAGCTCGGTAGCTGCGGGACAGTGGGATCAGCCCCAGCATTTT. This codes for CASSVAAGQWDQPQHF.

The chain employs TRBV29-1 and TRBJ1-1, with 7 positions matching TRBD1. J was trimmed by 5 bases and V by 4 bases; bases with no gene match: 7. The CDR3 runs to 13 residues. Per the germline V gene, CDR1 is SQVTM and CDR2 is ANQGSEA. CDR3 protein: CSVVGEGATEAFF. Here the CDR3 DNA reads TGCAGCGTTGTAGGGGAGGGGGCAACTGAAGCTTTCTTT.

The chain combines TRBV30 with TRBJ2-1; TRBD2 agrees at 8 bases. Germline V gives CDR1 GTSNPN, CDR2 SVGIG (reference sequence). There are 14 residues in the CDR3. Trimming took 5 bases from V and 4 from J; bases not matched to a gene: 7. The CDR3, as DNA: TGTGCCTGGGGCCTAGCGGGCATATACAATGAGCAGTTCTTC. Its protein is CAWGLAGIYNEQFF.

The chain couples TRBV5-6 to TRBJ2-1; 11 nucleotides agree with TRBD1. The V segment lost 6 bases and the J segment 9 bases; nucleotides outside the gene matches: 11. Germline V gene lookup returns CDR1 SGHDT and CDR2 YYEEEE. This CDR3 has 15 amino acids. In nucleotides, the CDR3 is TGTGCCAGCATGCTTTTAGTGGACAGGGGGCTTGAGCAGTTCTTC. Amino acid sequence: CASMLLVDRGLEQFF.

This chain connects TRBV30 to TRBJ1-2; 8 bases map to TRBD1. Per germline, CDR1 GTSNPN and CDR2 SVGIG (reference sequence). V dropped 4 bases and J dropped 4; count of bases not matched to a gene: 5. The CDR3 consists of 13 residues. Here the CDR3 reads CAWTYGTGYGYTF. CDR3 in DNA: TGTGCCTGGACCTACGGGACAGGCTATGGCTACACCTTC.

In its sample, this clonotype was seen a few times. The chain links TRBV2 to TRBJ2-1; D is ambiguous. This CDR3 spans 10 amino acids. The germline V gene has CDR1 SNHLY and CDR2 FYNNEI. Trimming shortened V by 6 bases and J by 7 bases, and 4 bases separated the two germline ends. CDR3 protein: CASRGNEQFF. Written as DNA, the CDR3 is TGTGCCAGCAGGGGGAATGAGCAGTTCTTC. Full variable domain (missing parts from reference TRBV2 and TRBJ2-1): EPEVTQTPSHQVTQMGQEVILRCVPISNHLYFYWYRQILGQKVEFLVSFYNNEISEKSEIFDDQFSVERPDGSNFTLKIRSTKLEDSAMYFCASRGNEQFFGPGTRLTVL.

The gene calls are TRBV20-1 and TRBJ2-7; 11 bases are a match to TRBD1. The trim removed 0 bases at V and 3 bases at J, leaving 4 bases unmatched. Germline V gives CDR1 DFQATT, CDR2 SNEGSKA (reference sequence). This CDR3 has 15 residues. CDR3 coding DNA: TGCAGTGCTAGAGATTACGGGACAGGGGGCTACGAGCAGTACGTC. Translating gives CSARDYGTGGYEQYV.